A single sample gave rise to the 19 T cell receptor beta chains below, sequenced in a study of T cell responses to AZD1222 COVID-19 vaccine. The table came from immunoSEQ multiplex PCR; TCRdb's copy has only in-frame clones and leaves some out. The data hold tens of thousands of clones, with about 86% observed a single time. Sample: peripheral blood, taken on day 0 of MenACWY control vaccination. The receptors here all came from an adult in good health.

The chain has TRBV19 and TRBJ1-5; tentatively, D is TRBD1 (5 bases). Germline V gene data show CDR1 as LNHDA and CDR2 as SQIVND (reference sequence). This CDR3 has 18 amino acids. V was clipped by 4 bases and J by 0 bases, with 19 bases between them. CDR3 nucleotide sequence: TGTGCCAGTAGTAAAGGGACTGCCCGGGGAAATAGCAATCAGCCCCAGCATTTT. Its translation is CASSKGTARGNSNQPQHF.

This clone is a singleton in its sample. This rearrangement joins TRBV6-1 to TRBJ1-5; D possibly corresponds to TRBD1 (5 bases). The ends were cut back, 2 bases at V and 3 bases at J, with 14 bases in the middle. Germline V lookup: CDR1 MNHNS, CDR2 SASEGT. The CDR3 loop spans 16 amino acids. The CDR3 loop reads CASSETGGGSNQPQHF. DNA for the CDR3: TGTGCCAGCAGTGAAACGGGGGGAGGATCCAATCAGCCCCAGCATTTT.

The chain recombines TRBV6-2 or TRBV6-3 with TRBJ1-6; D gene uncertain. Germline CDR1 reads MNHEY; CDR2 reads SVGEGT. This CDR3 is 15 amino acids long. V dropped 5 bases and J dropped 7 bases, with 15 bases sitting between them. CDR3: CASSDGQAKNSPLHF. Written as DNA, the CDR3 is TGTGCCAGCAGTGACGGGCAGGCTAAGAATTCACCCCTCCACTTT.

Only a few counts were recorded for this clone. V and J are TRBV29-1 and TRBJ2-7, with 13 bases matching TRBD2. Germline V gives CDR1 SQVTM, CDR2 ANQGSEA. The CDR3 loop spans 15 amino acids. Unmatched junction bases numbered 5, after V lost 3 bases and J lost 3 bases. The CDR3 coding sequence is TGCAGCGTTGAGGGCGGGACTAGCGGGGACTACGAGCAGTACTTC. It yields the protein CSVEGGTSGDYEQYF.

The rearrangement uses TRBV28 and TRBJ1-1; TRBD1 agrees at 9 bases. CDR3 size: 15 residues. Germline V gene data show CDR1 as MDHEN and CDR2 as SYDVKM. V lost 6 bases, J lost 2 bases, and 7 bases stayed unmatched. CDR3 sequence: CASRPQGAGNTEAFF. CDR3 coding DNA: TGTGCCAGCAGACCACAGGGGGCGGGAAACACTGAAGCTTTCTTT.

This chain joins TRBV11-2 and TRBJ1-3; D is ambiguous. CDR1 and CDR2 from the germline V gene are SGHAT and FQNNGV. V was trimmed by 1 base and J by 0 bases, leaving 10 bases between them. This CDR3 has 16 residues. CDR3 bases: TGTGCCAGCAGCTTAGCATTAGGAACCTCTGGAAACACCATATATTTT. Its translation is CASSLALGTSGNTIYF.

This clone came up once. J is TRBJ1-1 and V is TRBV30; D might be TRBD1 (6 bases). This CDR3 contains 12 residues. Germline CDR1 reads GTSNPN; CDR2 reads SVGIG (reference sequence). V lost 3 bases, J lost 10 bases, and 15 bases lay in between. The CDR3: CAWRAQGRRAFF. CDR3 DNA: TGTGCCTGGAGAGCCCAGGGGCGAAGAGCTTTCTTT.

The chain joins TRBV6-2 or TRBV6-3 to TRBJ2-3; 14 positions agree with TRBD2. Germline loops: CDR1 MNHEY, CDR2 SVGEGT. J lost 8 bases, V lost 4 bases, and 8 bases had no gene match. This CDR3 has 16 residues. The CDR3 region is CASSSMTSGGAGTQYF. The CDR3 DNA follows: TGTGCCAGCAGTTCCATGACTAGCGGGGGGGCTGGTACGCAGTATTTT.

This rearrangement joins TRBV12-5 to TRBJ2-3, with D possibly matching TRBD1 (5 bases). This CDR3 has 18 residues. V was cut by 3 bases and J by 1 base, with 20 bases left in between. Germline-derived CDR1 and CDR2 are LGHNT and FRNRAP. The CDR3 DNA reads TGTGCTAGTGGTTTCCCCCCGCTCGGACACAATTGCACAGATACGCAGTATTTT. This codes for CASGFPPLGHNCTDTQYF.

This clone was counted a single time. V is TRBV5-6 and J is TRBJ2-7; possibly TRBD1 for D (5 bases). This CDR3 is built from 14 residues. Trimming left V 7 bases short and J 5 bases short, with 19 bases between. Germline CDR1 SGHDT, CDR2 YYEEEE. The CDR3 nucleotides are TGTGCCAGCGGGGCAGGTGGCCGGGCCCACGAGCAGTACTTC. Translation gives CASGAGGRAHEQYF.

This chain uses TRBV19 with TRBJ1-4; D is ambiguous. The V end lost 8 bases, the J end lost 0 bases, and 13 bases lay between the germline ends. CDR1 LNHDA and CDR2 SQIVND come from the germline V gene (reference sequence). The CDR3 has 15 residues. The CDR3: CASRSLQATNEKLFF. The CDR3 nucleotides read TGTGCCAGTCGTTCGTTACAAGCAACTAATGAAAAACTGTTTTTT.

This clone has only a few counts. The rearrangement links TRBV6-6 to TRBJ1-4, with TRBD1 matching over 8 bases. CDR1 is MNHNY and CDR2 is SVGAGI in the germline V gene (reference sequence). The CDR3 totals 15 residues. V was clipped by 6 bases and J by 4 bases; unmatched bases: 7. CDR3 coding DNA: TGTGCCAGCAGCCCCAGGGGGCGGGATAATGAAAAACTGTTTTTT. As protein: CASSPRGRDNEKLFF.

The genes are TRBV28 and TRBJ1-2; TRBD1 might be the D (6 bases). This CDR3 has 13 amino acids. Between the trimmed V and J ends, which lost 5 bases and 3 bases, there was a span of 10 bases. The germline gives CDR1 MDHEN, CDR2 SYDVKM. CDR3 DNA: TGTGCCAGCAGTCCGACAGGCCACTATGGCTACACCTTC. Amino acid sequence: CASSPTGHYGYTF.

V and J are TRBV7-3 and TRBJ2-1, with a weak D call TRBD1 (5 bases). CDR1 is SGHTA and CDR2 is FQGTGA in the germline V gene. V dropped 3 bases and J dropped 6 bases, with 12 bases sitting between them. This CDR3 region has 14 residues. The CDR3, as DNA: TGTGCCAGCAGCTTCAGAGCAGGGCCCAATGAGCAGTTCTTC. Protein sequence: CASSFRAGPNEQFF.

The chain has TRBV3-1 (or the pseudogene TRBV3-2) and TRBJ2-3, with no clear D. Between the trimmed V and J ends, which lost 3 bases and 0 bases, there was a span of 7 bases. CDR3 length equals 14 residues. Germline CDR1 and CDR2: LGHDT and YNNKEL (reference sequence). The CDR3 DNA is TGTGCCAGCAGCCAGGGCGCAAGCACAGATACGCAGTATTTT. Its protein is CASSQGASTDTQYF.

The chain combines TRBV5-8 with TRBJ2-3; no firm D call. This CDR3 has 13 residues. Germline CDR1 SGHTS, CDR2 YDEGEE. Trimming cost V 2 bases and J 1 base, with 5 bases left between them. CDR3 region: CASSLRGTDTQYF. CDR3 DNA: TGTGCCAGCAGCTTAAGGGGCACAGATACGCAGTATTTT.

This rearrangement joins TRBV6-5 to TRBJ1-1; D not certain. The CDR3 length is 14 residues. V was trimmed by 7 bases and J by 0 bases, leaving 12 bases between them. CDR1 and CDR2 (germline): MNHEY, SVGAGI. In DNA, the CDR3 is TGTGCCAGCACCGAAGGAGGGCTGAACACTGAAGCTTTCTTT. Its protein is CASTEGGLNTEAFF.

This chain joins TRBV19 and TRBJ1-5; D is possibly TRBD1 (6 bases). This CDR3 has 15 residues. Trimming took 2 bases from V and 10 from J, leaving 18 bases between them. Germline CDR1 reads LNHDA; CDR2 reads SQIVND (reference sequence). CDR3 loop: CASSIPRGPAAPQHF. CDR3 nucleotide sequence: TGTGCCAGTAGTATACCTCGGGGGCCGGCTGCTCCCCAGCATTTT. The full variable domain, completed using reference TRBV19 and TRBJ1-5, is DGGITQSPKYLFRKEGQNVTLSCEQNLNHDAMYWYRQDPGQGLRLIYYSQIVNDFQKGDIAEGYSVSREKKESFPLTVTSAQKNPTAFYLCASSIPRGPAAPQHFGDGTRLSIL.

This clone occurred a few times. The chain is built from TRBV7-9 and TRBJ1-5; D remains ambiguous. This CDR3 region has 14 residues. CDR1 and CDR2 (germline): SEHNR, FQNEAQ (reference sequence). Trimming left V 0 bases short and J 3 bases short, with 6 bases between. The CDR3 loop reads CASSLAGHNQPQHF. The DNA for the CDR3 is TGTGCCAGCAGCTTAGCAGGGCACAATCAGCCCCAGCATTTT.